The 3 T cell receptor beta chains given below trace back to one sample, sequenced in a study of control samples from healthy donors and cancer patients. Method: immunoSEQ multiplex PCR; TCRdb's copy keeps in-frame clones and lacks some. The sample shows tens of thousands of clones, 70% to 90% of them seen only once. The sequenced sample consisted of blood. The receptor set was obtained from a man in his forties or fifties in good health.

DNA of the CDR3: TGTGCCAGCAGCGTAGACCCCGGAGGTAATGAAAAACTGTTTTTT. It is translated as CASSVDPGGNEKLFF. The chain carries TRBV9 and TRBJ1-4; D is unresolved. The CDR3 covers 15 residues. The germline V and J ends were trimmed by 0 bases and 4 bases, with 10 bases remaining between them. The V gene's germline CDR1 is SGDLS and CDR2 YYNGEE.

V usage is TRBV28 and J usage is TRBJ2-7; 11 nucleotides line up with TRBD1. Germline CDR1 is MDHEN and CDR2 is SYDVKM. V trimming: 8 bases; J trimming: 1 base; junction bases outside the gene matches: 7. CDR3 length: 15 residues. CDR3 residues: CASSRTGGLSYEQYF. DNA for the CDR3: TGTGCCAGCTCGCGGACAGGGGGCCTTTCCTACGAGCAGTACTTC. The variable domain in full, with the rest retrieved from reference TRBV28 and TRBJ2-7, is DVKVTQSSRYLVKRTGEKVFLECVQDMDHENMFWYRQDPGLGLRLIYFSYDVKMKEKGDIPEGYSVSREKKERFSLILESASTNQTSMYLCASSRTGGLSYEQYFGPGTRLTVT.

This chain uses TRBV11-2 with TRBJ1-2, with D maybe TRBD1 (5 bases). There are 16 residues in the CDR3. Between the trimmed V and J ends, which lost 3 bases and 2 bases, there was a span of 16 bases. Germline V gives CDR1 SGHAT, CDR2 FQNNGV. CDR3 nucleotides: TGTGCCAGCAGCTTCATGGGGGGGAGGGCGAACTATGGCTACACCTTC. Translation: CASSFMGGRANYGYTF. Combining the CDR3 with reference TRBV11-2 and TRBJ1-2 gives the whole variable domain EAGVAQSPRYKIIEKRQSVAFWCNPISGHATLYWYQQILGQGPKLLIQFQNNGVVDDSQLPKDRFSAERLKGVDSTLKIQPAKLEDSAVYLCASSFMGGRANYGYTFGSGTRLTVV.